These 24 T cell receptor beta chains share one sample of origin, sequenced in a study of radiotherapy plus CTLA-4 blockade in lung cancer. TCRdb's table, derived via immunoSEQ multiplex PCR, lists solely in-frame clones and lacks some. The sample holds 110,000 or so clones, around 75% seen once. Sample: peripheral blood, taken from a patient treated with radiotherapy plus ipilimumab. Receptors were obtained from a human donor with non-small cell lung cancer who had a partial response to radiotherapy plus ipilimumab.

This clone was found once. This chain's CDR3 is CASSLNGGKTEAFF. The CDR3, as DNA: TGTGCCAGCAGCTTGAATGGGGGGAAGACTGAAGCTTTCTTT. V usage is TRBV5-6 and J usage is TRBJ1-1; tentatively, D is TRBD1 (5 bases). Germline loops: CDR1 SGHDT, CDR2 YYEEEE. This CDR3 has 14 residues. Trimming pared 1 base from V and 5 bases from J, leaving 12 bases between.

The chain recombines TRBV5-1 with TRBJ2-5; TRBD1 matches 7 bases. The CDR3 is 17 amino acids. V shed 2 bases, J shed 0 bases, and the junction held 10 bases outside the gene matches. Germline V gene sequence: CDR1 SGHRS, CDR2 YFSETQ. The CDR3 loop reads CASSFPGRGQDQETQYF. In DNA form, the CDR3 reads TGCGCCAGCAGCTTCCCGGGAAGGGGGCAAGACCAAGAGACCCAGTACTTC.

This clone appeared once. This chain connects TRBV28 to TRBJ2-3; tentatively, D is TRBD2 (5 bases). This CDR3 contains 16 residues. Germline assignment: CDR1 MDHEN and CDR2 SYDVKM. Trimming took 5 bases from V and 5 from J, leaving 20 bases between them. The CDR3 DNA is TGTGCCAGCAGTCCTCTCCTCTCCGGGAAGAAAGATACGCAGTATTTT. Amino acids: CASSPLLSGKKDTQYF.

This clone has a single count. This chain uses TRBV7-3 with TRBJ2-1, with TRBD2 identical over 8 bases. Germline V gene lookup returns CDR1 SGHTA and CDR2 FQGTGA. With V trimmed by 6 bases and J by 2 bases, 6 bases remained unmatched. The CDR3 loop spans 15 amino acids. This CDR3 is CASSKLAGPYNEQFF. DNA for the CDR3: TGTGCCAGCAGTAAATTAGCGGGGCCCTACAATGAGCAGTTCTTC.

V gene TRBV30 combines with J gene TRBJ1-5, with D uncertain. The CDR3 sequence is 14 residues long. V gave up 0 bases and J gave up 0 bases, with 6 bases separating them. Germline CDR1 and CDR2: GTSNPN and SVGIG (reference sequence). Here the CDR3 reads CAWSVQFSNQPQHF. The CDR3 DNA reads TGTGCCTGGAGTGTACAGTTTAGCAATCAGCCCCAGCATTTT.

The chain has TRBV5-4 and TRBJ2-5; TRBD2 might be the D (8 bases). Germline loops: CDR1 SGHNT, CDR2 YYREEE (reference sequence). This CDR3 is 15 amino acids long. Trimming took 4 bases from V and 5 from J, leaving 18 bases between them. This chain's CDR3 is CASSPGGTRSETQYF. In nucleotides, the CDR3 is TGTGCCAGCAGCCCAGGGGGGACTAGATCGGAGACCCAGTACTTC.

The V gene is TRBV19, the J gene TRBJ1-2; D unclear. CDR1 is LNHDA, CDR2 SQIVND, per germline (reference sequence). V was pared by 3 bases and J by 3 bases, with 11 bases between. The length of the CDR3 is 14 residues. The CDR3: CASSIEGRHYGYTF. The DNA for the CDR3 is TGTGCCAGTAGTATCGAGGGCCGGCACTATGGCTACACCTTC.

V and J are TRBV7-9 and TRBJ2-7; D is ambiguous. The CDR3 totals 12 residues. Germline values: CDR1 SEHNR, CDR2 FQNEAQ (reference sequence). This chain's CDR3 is CASSTTQSEVHV. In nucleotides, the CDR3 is TGTGCCAGCAGCACTACCCAATCAGAGGTACACGTC.

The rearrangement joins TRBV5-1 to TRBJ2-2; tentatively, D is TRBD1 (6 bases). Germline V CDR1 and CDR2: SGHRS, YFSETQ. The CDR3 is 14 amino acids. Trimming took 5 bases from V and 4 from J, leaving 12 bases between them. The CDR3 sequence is CASSLGDTTGELFF. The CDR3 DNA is TGCGCCAGCAGTCTGGGGGACACCACCGGGGAGCTGTTTTTT.

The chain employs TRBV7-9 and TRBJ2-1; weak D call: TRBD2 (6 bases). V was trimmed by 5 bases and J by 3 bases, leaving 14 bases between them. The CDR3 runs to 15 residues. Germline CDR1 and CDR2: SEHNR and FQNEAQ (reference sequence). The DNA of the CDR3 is TGTGCCAGCAGCCGGGGGAGTCCACTCTACAATGAGCAGTTCTTC. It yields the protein CASSRGSPLYNEQFF.

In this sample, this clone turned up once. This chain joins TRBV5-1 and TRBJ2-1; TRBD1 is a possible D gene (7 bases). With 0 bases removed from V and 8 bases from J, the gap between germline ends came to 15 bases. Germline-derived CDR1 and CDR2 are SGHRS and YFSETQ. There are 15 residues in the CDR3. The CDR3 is CASSLVQGGGDEQFF. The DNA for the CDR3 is TGCGCCAGCAGCTTGGTCCAGGGGGGTGGGGATGAGCAGTTCTTC.

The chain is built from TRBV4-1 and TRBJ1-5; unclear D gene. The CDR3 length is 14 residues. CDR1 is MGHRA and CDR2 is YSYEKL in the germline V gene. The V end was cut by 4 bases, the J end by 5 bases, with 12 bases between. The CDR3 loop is CASSPLTRDQPQHF. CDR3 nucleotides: TGCGCCAGCAGCCCCTTGACTCGTGATCAGCCCCAGCATTTT.

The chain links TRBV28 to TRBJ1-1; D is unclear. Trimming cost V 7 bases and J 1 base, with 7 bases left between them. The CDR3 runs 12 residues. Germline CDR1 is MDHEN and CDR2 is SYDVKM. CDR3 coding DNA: TGTGCCAGCATTTCAGGGAACACTGAAGCTTTCTTT. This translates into CASISGNTEAFF.

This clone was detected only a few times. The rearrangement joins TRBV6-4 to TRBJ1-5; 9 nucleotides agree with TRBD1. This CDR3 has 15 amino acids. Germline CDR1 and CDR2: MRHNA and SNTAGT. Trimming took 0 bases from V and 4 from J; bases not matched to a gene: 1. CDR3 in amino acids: CASSDSGQGNQPQHF. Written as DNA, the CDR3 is TGTGCCAGCAGTGACTCTGGACAGGGGAATCAGCCCCAGCATTTT.

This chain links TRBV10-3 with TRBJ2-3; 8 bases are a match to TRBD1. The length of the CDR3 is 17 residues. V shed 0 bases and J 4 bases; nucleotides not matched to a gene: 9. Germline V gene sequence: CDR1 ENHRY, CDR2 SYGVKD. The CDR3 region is CAISESPAGGRSDTQYF. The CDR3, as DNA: TGTGCCATCAGTGAGTCTCCGGCAGGGGGCCGCTCAGATACGCAGTATTTT.

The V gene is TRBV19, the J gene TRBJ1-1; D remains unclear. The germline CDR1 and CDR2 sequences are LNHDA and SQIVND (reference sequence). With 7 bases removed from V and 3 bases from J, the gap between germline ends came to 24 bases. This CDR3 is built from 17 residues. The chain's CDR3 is CASTLSQMGRRHTEAFF. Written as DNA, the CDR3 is TGTGCCAGTACTCTATCCCAAATGGGCCGTCGCCACACTGAAGCTTTCTTT. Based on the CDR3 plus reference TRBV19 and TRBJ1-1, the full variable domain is DGGITQSPKYLFRKEGQNVTLSCEQNLNHDAMYWYRQDPGQGLRLIYYSQIVNDFQKGDIAEGYSVSREKKESFPLTVTSAQKNPTAFYLCASTLSQMGRRHTEAFFGQGTRLTVV.

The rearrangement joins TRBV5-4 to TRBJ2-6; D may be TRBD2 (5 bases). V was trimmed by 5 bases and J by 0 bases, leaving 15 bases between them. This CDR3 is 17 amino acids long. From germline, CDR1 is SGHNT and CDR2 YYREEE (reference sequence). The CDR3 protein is CASSSPSTSSGANVLTF. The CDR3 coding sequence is TGTGCCAGCAGTAGTCCCTCTACTAGCTCTGGGGCCAACGTCCTGACTTTC.

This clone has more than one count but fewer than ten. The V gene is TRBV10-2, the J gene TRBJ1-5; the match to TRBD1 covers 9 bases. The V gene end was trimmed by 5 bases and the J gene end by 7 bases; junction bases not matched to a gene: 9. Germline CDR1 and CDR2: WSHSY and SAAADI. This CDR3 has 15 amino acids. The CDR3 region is CASSPKDRGEQPQHF. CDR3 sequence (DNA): TGCGCCAGCAGTCCTAAGGACAGGGGTGAACAGCCCCAGCATTTT.

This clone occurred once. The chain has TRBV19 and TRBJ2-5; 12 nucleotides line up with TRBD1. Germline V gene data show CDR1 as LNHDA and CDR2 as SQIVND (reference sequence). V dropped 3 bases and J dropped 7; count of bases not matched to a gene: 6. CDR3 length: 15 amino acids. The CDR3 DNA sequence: TGTGCCAGTAGTATGGGACAGGGGGCTATGGGGACCCAGTACTTC. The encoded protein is CASSMGQGAMGTQYF.

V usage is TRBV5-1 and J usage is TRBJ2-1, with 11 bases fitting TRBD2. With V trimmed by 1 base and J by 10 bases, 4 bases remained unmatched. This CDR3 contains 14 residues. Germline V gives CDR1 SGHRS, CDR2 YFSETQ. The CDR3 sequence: CASSLTSGSGEQFF. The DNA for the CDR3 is TGCGCCAGCAGCTTGACTAGCGGGAGTGGGGAGCAGTTCTTC.

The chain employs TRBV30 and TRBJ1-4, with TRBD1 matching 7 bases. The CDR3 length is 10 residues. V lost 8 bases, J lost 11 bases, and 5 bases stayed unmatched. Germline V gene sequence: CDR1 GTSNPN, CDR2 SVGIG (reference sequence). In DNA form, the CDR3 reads TGTGCCCAGGGGGTAGGGAAACTGTTTTTT. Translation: CAQGVGKLFF.

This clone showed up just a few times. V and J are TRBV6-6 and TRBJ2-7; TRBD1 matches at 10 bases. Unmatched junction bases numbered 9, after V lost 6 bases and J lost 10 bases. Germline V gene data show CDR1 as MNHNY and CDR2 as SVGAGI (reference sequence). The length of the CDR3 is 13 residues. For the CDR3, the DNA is TGTGCCAGCAGAGACCGGGACAGGGGAAGACAGTACGTC. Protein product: CASRDRDRGRQYV.

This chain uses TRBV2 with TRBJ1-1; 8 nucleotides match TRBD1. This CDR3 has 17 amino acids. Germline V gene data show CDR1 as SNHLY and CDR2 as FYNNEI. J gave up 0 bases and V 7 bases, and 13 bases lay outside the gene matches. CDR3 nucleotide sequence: TGTGCCAGCACCACCGGGACAGGTGGAGGATTGAACACTGAAGCTTTCTTT. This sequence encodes CASTTGTGGGLNTEAFF.

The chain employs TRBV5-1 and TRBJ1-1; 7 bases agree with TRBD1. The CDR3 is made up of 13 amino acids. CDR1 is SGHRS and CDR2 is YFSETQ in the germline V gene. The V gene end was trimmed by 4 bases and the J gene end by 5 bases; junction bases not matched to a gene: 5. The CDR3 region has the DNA TGCGCCAGCAGCCGACAGGGATTAACTGAAGCTTTCTTT. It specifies CASSRQGLTEAFF.